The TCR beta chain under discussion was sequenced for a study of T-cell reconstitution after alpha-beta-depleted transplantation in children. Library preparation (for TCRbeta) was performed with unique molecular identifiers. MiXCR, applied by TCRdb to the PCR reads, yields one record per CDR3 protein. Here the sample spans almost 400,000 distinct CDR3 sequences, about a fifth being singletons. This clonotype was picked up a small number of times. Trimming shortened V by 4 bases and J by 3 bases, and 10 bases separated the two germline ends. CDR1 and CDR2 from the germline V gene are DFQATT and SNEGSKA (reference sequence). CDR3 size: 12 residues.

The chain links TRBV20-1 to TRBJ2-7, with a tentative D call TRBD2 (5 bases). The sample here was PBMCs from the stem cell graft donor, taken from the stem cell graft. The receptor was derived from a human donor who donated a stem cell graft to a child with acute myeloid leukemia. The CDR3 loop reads CSATGELYEQYF. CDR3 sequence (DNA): TGCAGTGCTACCGGGGAACTCTACGAGCAGTACTTC.